A selection of T cell receptor beta chains follows, all from one sample in a study of CD8+ T cells in alopecia areata. Sequenced by immunoSEQ multiplex PCR; TCRdb stores in-frame clones only, minus some. The sample has about 210,000 clones; roughly 66% are singletons. This specimen was CD4+ T cells sorted from blood, taken at week 44, from a patient treated with tofacitinib. All receptors derive from a human donor with alopecia areata. The CDR3 runs from the conserved cysteine through the conserved F or W. Fields, in order: D gene, J gene, V gene, clone size, CDR3 protein, CDR3 DNA. A D gene is named only where the DNA matches it firmly. Clone size is not always given. Where it is, it says once, few, many or a class for expanded clones.

-,TRBJ1-3,TRBV7-2,few,CASSLGGGVSGNTIYF,TGTGCCAGCAGCTTAGGGGGAGGGGTCTCTGGAAACACCATATATTTT
-,TRBJ1-1,TRBV19,-,CASSILGRGPEAFF,TGTGCCAGTAGTATTCTGGGGAGGGGCCCTGAAGCTTTCTTT
-,TRBJ2-7,TRBV6-6,-,CASSYLGGIAYEQYF,TGTGCCAGCAGTTACCTCGGGGGAATCGCCTACGAGCAGTACTTC
TRBD2,TRBJ2-5,TRBV27,-,CASRPLGAGETQYF,TGTGCCAGCAGGCCCCTCGGAGCGGGGGAGACCCAGTACTTC
-,TRBJ1-2,TRBV4-1,-,CASSQDRRRANYGYTF,TGCGCCAGCAGCCAAGATAGGCGCAGGGCTAACTATGGCTACACCTTC
-,TRBJ2-6,TRBV30,-,CAWSLSGANVLTF,TGTGCCTGGAGCCTGTCTGGGGCCAACGTCCTGACTTTC
-,TRBJ2-5,TRBV29-1,few,CSVELGQETQYF,TGCAGCGTTGAACTAGGCCAAGAGACCCAGTACTTC
-,TRBJ2-1,TRBV5-8,-,CASNRKESEQFF,TGTGCCAGCAACCGAAAGGAGAGTGAGCAGTTCTTC
-,TRBJ2-5,TRBV6-1,-,CASSEAHHERSYQETQYF,TGTGCCAGCAGTGAAGCGCATCACGAGCGGTCGTACCAAGAGACCCAGTACTTC
TRBD1,TRBJ1-2,TRBV19,-,CASSFRTGRNYGYTF,TGTGCCAGTAGTTTCCGGACAGGGCGAAACTATGGCTACACCTTC
-,TRBJ1-2,TRBV15,-,CATSRVGMTDGYTF,TGTGCCACCAGCAGAGTGGGGATGACGGATGGCTACACCTTC
TRBD1,TRBJ2-7,TRBV15,-,CATSRGSGTGLYEQYF,TGTGCCACCAGCAGAGGCTCCGGGACAGGGCTCTACGAGCAGTACTTC
-,TRBJ2-3,TRBV4-3,-,CASSPGGSLTDTQYF,TGCGCCAGCAGCCCTGGGGGTTCCCTCACAGATACGCAGTATTTT
-,TRBJ2-4,TRBV14,-,CASSSAGLAKNIQYF,TGTGCCAGCAGCTCCGCGGGGTTAGCCAAAAACATTCAGTACTTC
-,TRBJ2-7,TRBV18,-,CASSPPLGAEDYEQYF,TGTGCCAGCTCACCCCCTTTGGGGGCGGAAGACTACGAGCAGTACTTC
TRBD2,TRBJ2-3,TRBV30,once,CAWSVSGGGVVTQYF,TGTGCCTGGAGTGTCTCCGGCGGGGGGGTTGTTACGCAGTATTTT
TRBD1,TRBJ2-3,TRBV19,-,CASSDTGTGTDTQYF,TGTGCCAGTAGTGATACAGGGACAGGCACAGATACGCAGTATTTT
-,TRBJ2-5,TRBV5-6,-,CASSWTAQETQYF,TGTGCCAGCAGCTGGACAGCGCAAGAGACCCAGTACTTC
-,TRBJ2-1,TRBV11-3,-,CASSLVLSGATYNEQFF,TGTGCCAGCAGCTTAGTTCTGTCGGGGGCGACCTACAATGAGCAGTTCTTC
-,TRBJ1-1,TRBV29-1,-,CSVQERSGDPEAFF,TGCAGCGTTCAAGAGCGTTCAGGGGACCCTGAAGCTTTCTTT
TRBD1,TRBJ2-7,TRBV4-1,few,CASSQYPGQGTYEQYF,TGCGCCAGCAGCCAATATCCGGGACAGGGAACCTACGAGCAGTACTTC
-,TRBJ2-3,TRBV7-6,once,CASSLAGGTFTDTQYF,TGTGCCAGCAGCTTAGCGGGGGGCACTTTCACAGATACGCAGTATTTT
-,TRBJ2-2,TRBV5-1,-,CASSLAMKNTGELFF,TGCGCCAGCAGCTTGGCCATGAAGAACACCGGGGAGCTGTTTTTT